This T cell receptor beta chain was sequenced in a study of T-cell reconstitution after alpha-beta-depleted transplantation in children. With regard to this clonotype: The antigen is undetermined.

V was clipped by 4 bases and J by 7 bases, with 17 bases between them. In germline, CDR1 is SGHKS, CDR2 YYEKEE (reference sequence). The CDR3 spans 14 residues. Study conclusions and caveats: Expanded clones from the graft, numbering several hundred, reportedly supplied alpha-beta T cells about two months after transplant. Some patients' high day-60 TCRbeta diversity was traced to surviving recipient T cells and thymic progenitors. By one year post-transplant, T-cell counts and diversity largely arose from T cells that were newly produced.

Using unique molecular identifiers, the investigators prepared the TCRbeta library. TCRdb re-called the PCR reads with MiXCR, one entry per CDR3 protein. The sample has about 1,000,000 distinct CDR3 sequences; roughly 29% are singletons. This clonotype was sampled from a boy under three years old who had a stem cell transplant for SCID, so the T cells may come from the graft donor. The input for sequencing was PBMCs, mostly from graft donor cells, taken 360 days after TCRalphabeta/CD19-depleted stem cell transplant. V is TRBV5-5 and J is TRBJ2-5; D might be TRBD2 (6 bases). The CDR3 region has the DNA TGTGCCAGCAGCCCCGGGGGACCTCGGGCGACCCAGTACTTC. This sequence encodes CASSPGGPRATQYF.